The TCR beta chain under discussion was sequenced for a study of T cell repertoires in cytomegalovirus infection (dated by TCRdb to the late 2010s). Notes on the research overall: Peptide stimulations targeted recently identified HLA-C-restricted CMV epitopes, whose presentation resists viral immunomodulation, together with well-studied HLA-B-restricted epitopes. Donor HLA type was relevant to the analysis, as public TCR beta signatures indicated carriage of CMV infection together with the matching HLA type. Broad study findings and their caveats: In both this cohort and an independent cohort of 350 to 400 donors, the cumulative frequency of public TCR beta family members distinguished carriers of CMV infection plus the relevant HLA type. The ex vivo response was dominated by HLA-C-restricted CMV-specific TCR beta clonotypes, which also provided the single most frequent clonotype in two of eight donors.

This clonotype was counted only a few times. Its antigen is still unknown. No base-level quality is on record; no much larger clone is a single base apart. The meaning of the sample's treatment or condition label: in vitro stimulation with specific CMV peptide epitopes to enrich CMV-specific T cells. The sample was run on an Illumina HiSeq 1500. In TCRdb, the public reads were trimmed at Q25 with fastp and aligned with MiXCR, with productive beta chains retained. Entries are consolidated by CDR3 protein sequence, retaining the most common genes and DNA. For this sample the table gives approximately 500,000 distinct CDR3 sequences, of which about 33% were detected only once. The leading ten clones occupy around a sixth of the sample. The sequence was obtained from a human donor in good health (CMV status not recorded). Some clones in this sample may be carry-over from other donors' samples. This specimen was cultured PBMCs, taken from culture after CMV antigen stimulation.

The bases are TGCGCCAGCAGCCAAGGACTAGCGGGAGATGCCGAGCAGTACGTC. This translates into CASSQGLAGDAEQYV. The sequence is built from TRBV4-1 and TRBJ2-7; 12 bases in the junction line up with TRBD2. Trimming leaves V shorter by 1 base and J shorter by 6 bases, with the junction holding 4 bases beyond the gene matches. Spanning cysteine to valine, the CDR3 consists of 15 amino acids. This entry keeps only the CDR3 DNA: 45 bases, framed from base 1. Per the germline V gene, MGHRA is the CDR1 and YSYEKL is the CDR2.